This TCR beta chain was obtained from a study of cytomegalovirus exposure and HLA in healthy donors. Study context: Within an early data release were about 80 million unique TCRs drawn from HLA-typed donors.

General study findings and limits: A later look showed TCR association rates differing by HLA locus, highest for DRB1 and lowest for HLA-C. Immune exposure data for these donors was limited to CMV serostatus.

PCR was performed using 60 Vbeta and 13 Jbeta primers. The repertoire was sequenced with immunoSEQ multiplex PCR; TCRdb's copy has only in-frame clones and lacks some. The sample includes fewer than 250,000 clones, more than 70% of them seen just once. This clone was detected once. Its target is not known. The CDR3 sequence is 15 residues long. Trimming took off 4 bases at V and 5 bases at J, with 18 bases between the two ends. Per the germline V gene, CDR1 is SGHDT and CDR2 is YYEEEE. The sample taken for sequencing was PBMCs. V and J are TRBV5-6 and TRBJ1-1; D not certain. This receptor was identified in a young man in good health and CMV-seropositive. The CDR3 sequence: CASSLRTLRRTEAFF. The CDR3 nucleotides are TGTGCCAGCAGCCTTAGGACCTTACGGAGGACTGAAGCTTTCTTT.